This T cell receptor (beta chain) was recovered during a study of neurological immune-mediated disorders. This clonotype was found many times. Germline-derived CDR1 and CDR2 are WSHSY and SAAADI. This CDR3 spans 15 amino acids. The V and J ends lost 2 bases and 0 bases respectively, with 10 bases between them. MiXCR was run by TCRdb on the 5' RACE reads, yielding one entry per CDR3 protein. The sample has approximately 20,000 distinct CDR3 sequences, about 18% seen once; the top ten hold roughly 6.9%. This rearrangement joins TRBV10-2 to TRBJ2-5; possible D gene TRBD1, 6 bases. Sequencing used CD8+ T cells from blood. This TCR was recovered from a woman aged 18 to 35 with multiple sclerosis. CDR3 sequence reads: CASSEAGTYQETQYF. CDR3 bases: TGCGCCAGCAGTGAGGCCGGGACATACCAAGAGACCCAGTACTTC.